One and the same sample provided the 4 T cell receptor beta chains below, sequenced in a study of blood T cell repertoires in COVID-19. Some clones are missing from TCRdb's copy, which holds only in-frame ones; the method was immunoSEQ multiplex PCR. Found here are about 39,000 clones, about four fifths of them singletons; the top ten hold 10%. Specimen: peripheral blood. These receptors all stem from a man in his 60s in a cohort sampled during active COVID-19.

V is TRBV14 and J is TRBJ2-3; tentative D call: TRBD2 (6 bases). Trimming cost V 4 bases and J 10 bases, with 18 bases left between them. CDR1 is SGHDN and CDR2 is FVKESK in the germline V gene. CDR3 length: 14 residues. In DNA, the CDR3 is TGTGCCAGCAGCCGCGGGACCCTCGAGTCCTCGCAGTATTTT. Its translation is CASSRGTLESSQYF.

The table lists this clone with a few counts. This rearrangement joins TRBV6-1 to TRBJ2-1, with 7 nucleotides matching TRBD1. Germline CDR1 and CDR2: MNHNS and SASEGT. CDR3 length equals 13 residues. The J segment lost 13 bases and the V segment lost 1 base, leaving 7 bases of the junction unmatched. This chain's CDR3 is CASSEGVWDSQFF. The DNA of the CDR3 is TGTGCCAGCAGTGAAGGGGTTTGGGACAGTCAGTTCTTC.

The CDR3 nucleotides read TGTGCTAGTGGTTTGGAAGTCGGGGATAATGAGCAGTTCTTC. Residues: CASGLEVGDNEQFF. The genes are TRBV12-5 and TRBJ2-1; TRBD2 is a possible D gene (5 bases). Germline V gene sequence: CDR1 LGHNT, CDR2 FRNRAP. The V gene lost 1 base and the J gene lost 7 bases, with 11 bases spanning the gap. The CDR3 consists of 14 residues.

This chain connects TRBV10-3 to TRBJ2-3, with 8 bases matching TRBD2. CDR3 length: 14 residues. CDR1 and CDR2 (germline): ENHRY, SYGVKD. With 5 bases clipped from V and 4 bases from J, the junction kept 5 bases outside the gene matches. This CDR3 reads CAISPGGGPDTQYF. The CDR3 DNA sequence: TGTGCCATCAGTCCCGGGGGGGGCCCAGATACGCAGTATTTT.